The 20 T cell receptor beta chains below all came from one sample that was sequenced in a study of siplizumab effects on memory and regulatory T cells. Clones were read by immunoSEQ multiplex PCR, and TCRdb kept only the in-frame ones, dropping some. The sample carries under 95,000 clones, 94% recorded once. The material sequenced was non-Treg CD4+ T cells sorted from blood. The receptors originated from a human donor in good health.

The chain combines TRBV19 with TRBJ1-2; TRBD1 matches 7 bases. Looked up from germline, CDR1 is LNHDA and CDR2 is SQIVND (reference sequence). V lost 7 bases to trimming and J lost 4 bases; unmatched junction nucleotides: 9. The CDR3 contains 14 residues. CDR3 coding DNA: TGTGCCAGTACCTCAGGGGGACGGATCTATGGCTACACCTTC. It yields the protein CASTSGGRIYGYTF. Full variable domain (outside the CDR3, taken from reference TRBV19 and TRBJ1-2): DGGITQSPKYLFRKEGQNVTLSCEQNLNHDAMYWYRQDPGQGLRLIYYSQIVNDFQKGDIAEGYSVSREKKESFPLTVTSAQKNPTAFYLCASTSGGRIYGYTFGSGTRLTVV.

The chain recombines TRBV7-9 with TRBJ1-1, with D possibly being TRBD1 (6 bases). Trimming removed 5 bases from V and 1 base from J, with 14 bases in between. Germline-derived CDR1 and CDR2 are SEHNR and FQNEAQ (reference sequence). This CDR3 comprises 15 residues. For the CDR3, the DNA is TGTGCCAGCAGCGGGCATGGGGGGCGGAACACTGAAGCTTTCTTT. Translated: CASSGHGGRNTEAFF.

The V and J genes are TRBV7-9 and TRBJ2-2; D is uncertain. Germline CDR1 reads SEHNR; CDR2 reads FQNEAQ (reference sequence). The ends were cut back, 5 bases at V and 6 bases at J, with 13 bases in the middle. The CDR3 loop spans 14 amino acids. CDR3 in amino acids: CASSPGGVAGELFF. As DNA, the CDR3 is TGTGCCAGCAGCCCCGGTGGTGTGGCCGGGGAGCTGTTTTTT.

The V gene is TRBV7-9, the J gene TRBJ2-2; TRBD2 is a possible D gene (6 bases). CDR1 is SEHNR, CDR2 FQNEAQ, per germline (reference sequence). This CDR3 region has 16 residues. The ends were cut back, 0 bases at V and 1 base at J, with 9 bases in the middle. CDR3 loop: CASSLAPGRNTGELFF. In DNA, the CDR3 is TGTGCCAGCAGCTTAGCTCCCGGGAGGAACACCGGGGAGCTGTTTTTT. The full variable domain, completed using reference TRBV7-9 and TRBJ2-2, is DTGVSQNPRHKITKRGQNVTFRCDPISEHNRLYWYRQTLGQGPEFLTYFQNEAQLEKSRLLSDRFSAERPKGSFSTLEIQRTEQGDSAMYLCASSLAPGRNTGELFFGEGSRLTVL.

The chain employs TRBV11-3 and TRBJ1-2, with 11 bases fitting TRBD1. There are 13 residues in the CDR3. CDR1 and CDR2 (germline): SGHNT, YENEEA. V shed 5 bases and J 9 bases; nucleotides not matched to a gene: 5. CDR3 loop: CASSRGTGGRYTF. The CDR3 DNA reads TGTGCCAGCAGCCGTGGGACAGGGGGACGCTACACCTTC. Together with reference TRBV11-3 and TRBJ1-2, the CDR3 gives the full variable domain: EAGVVQSPRYKIIEKKQPVAFWCNPISGHNTLYWYLQNLGQGPELLIRYENEEAVDDSQLPKDRFSAERLKGVDSTLKIQPAELGDSAVYLCASSRGTGGRYTFGSGTRLTVV.

This clone showed up just once. The V call is TRBV5-1, the J call TRBJ1-4; D perhaps matches TRBD1 (5 bases). The CDR3 is 16 residues long. The germline CDR1 and CDR2 sequences are SGHRS and YFSETQ. V was clipped by 4 bases and J by 4 bases, with 17 bases between them. The CDR3 bases are TGCGCCAGCAGCGAGGAAGGGACTGTGGTTAATGAAAAACTGTTTTTT. Translating it yields CASSEEGTVVNEKLFF. Full variable domain (outside the CDR3, taken from reference TRBV5-1 and TRBJ1-4): KAGVTQTPRYLIKTRGQQVTLSCSPISGHRSVSWYQQTPGQGLQFLFEYFSETQRNKGNFPGRFSGRQFSNSRSEMNVSTLELGDSALYLCASSEEGTVVNEKLFFGSGTQLSVL.

The V call is TRBV10-3, the J call TRBJ2-7; maybe TRBD1 (5 bases). Germline CDR1 ENHRY, CDR2 SYGVKD. The CDR3 contains 14 residues. Between the trimmed V and J ends, which lost 7 bases and 1 base, there was a span of 14 bases. The CDR3 DNA sequence: TGTGCCATCAAGAAGGGGCAGAATTCCTACGAGCAGTACTTC. Its protein product is CAIKKGQNSYEQYF.

The CDR3 here is CASSPLVGASTDTQYF. In DNA form, the CDR3 reads TGTGCCAGCAGTCCGCTGGTGGGGGCTAGCACAGATACGCAGTATTTT. The rearrangement joins TRBV27 to TRBJ2-3, with D possibly matching TRBD1 (6 bases). In germline, CDR1 is MNHEY, CDR2 SMNVEV (reference sequence). Trimming took 5 bases from V and 0 from J, leaving 15 bases between them. The CDR3 length is 16 residues.

DNA of the CDR3: TGCGCCAGCAGCCATCGAACCGTGGGAGACAGGGGGTCAGATACGCAGTATTTT. Translation: CASSHRTVGDRGSDTQYF. This rearrangement joins TRBV4-1 to TRBJ2-3; 9 bases are shared with TRBD1. Unmatched junction bases numbered 14, after V lost 3 bases and J lost 4 bases. Germline-derived CDR1 and CDR2 are MGHRA and YSYEKL. CDR3 length equals 18 residues.

The chain uses TRBV2 and TRBJ2-7, with 9 bases aligning to TRBD2. Germline assignment: CDR1 SNHLY and CDR2 FYNNEI. The CDR3 is made up of 14 amino acids. J gave up 9 bases and V 4 bases, and 10 bases lay outside the gene matches. CDR3 protein: CASSVLAGTFGQYF. For the CDR3, the DNA is TGTGCCAGCAGTGTTCTAGCGGGAACCTTCGGGCAGTACTTC.

This clone showed up just once. This chain connects TRBV4-3 to TRBJ1-2, with 11 bases fitting TRBD1. The CDR3 extends over 17 amino acids. Trimming removed 1 base from V and 1 base from J; junction bases left unmatched: 5. Germline-derived CDR1 and CDR2 are LGHNA and YSLEER. The CDR3 is CASSQGGQGAFNYGYTF. The CDR3 DNA follows: TGCGCCAGCAGCCAAGGTGGACAGGGGGCCTTTAACTATGGCTACACCTTC.

This chain connects TRBV6-5 to TRBJ1-1; D might be TRBD1 (5 bases). The CDR3 covers 15 residues. Deletions cut 2 bases from V and 1 base from J, with 11 bases between. Germline V gives CDR1 MNHEY, CDR2 SVGAGI. In DNA, the CDR3 is TGTGCCAGCAGTTACGAGGGGCTCCCGAACACTGAAGCTTTCTTT. Amino acids: CASSYEGLPNTEAFF.

This chain connects TRBV21-1 to TRBJ1-5; TRBD1 is the table's D call and was not checked against the DNA. TRBV21-1 is classified as a pseudogene. The CDR3 has 15 residues. The CDR3 DNA follows: TGTGCCAGCACCCGGGGACACCATAGCAATCAGCCCCAGCATTTT. This sequence encodes CASTRGHHSNQPQHF.

The rearrangement links TRBV7-8 to TRBJ2-5; possibly TRBD1 or TRBD2 for D (5 bases each). The germline CDR1 and CDR2 sequences are SGHVS and FQNEAQ. The CDR3 totals 14 residues. V lost 5 bases, J lost 4 bases, and 14 bases lay in between. The CDR3 here is CASSPREGAETQYF. For the CDR3, the DNA is TGTGCCAGCAGCCCCCGGGAAGGGGCAGAGACCCAGTACTTC.

V usage is TRBV30 and J usage is TRBJ2-7; D is perhaps TRBD1 (5 bases). CDR3 length: 12 amino acids. The germline CDR1 and CDR2 sequences are GTSNPN and SVGIG (reference sequence). V lost 5 bases to trimming and J lost 3 bases, with 11 bases between them. CDR3 sequence reads: CAWRSGRYEQYF. The CDR3 bases are TGTGCCTGGCGATCAGGGCGCTACGAGCAGTACTTC.

The genes are TRBV7-9 and TRBJ2-5; D is uncertain. In germline, CDR1 is SEHNR, CDR2 FQNEAQ (reference sequence). V lost 4 bases and J 5 bases, leaving 5 bases between the germline ends. This CDR3 has 11 residues. The CDR3 here is CASSSVETQYF. CDR3 nucleotides: TGTGCCAGCAGCTCTGTGGAGACCCAGTACTTC.

The chain links TRBV5-6 to TRBJ2-5; D call uncertain. The V gene lost 0 bases and the J gene lost 4 bases, with 13 bases spanning the gap. CDR3 size: 15 residues. From germline, CDR1 is SGHDT and CDR2 YYEEEE. The DNA for the CDR3 is TGTGCCAGCAGCTTGGTAGAAGCGACGGGAGAGACCCAGTACTTC. It specifies CASSLVEATGETQYF.

The chain carries TRBV10-3 and TRBJ1-4, with D maybe TRBD1 (6 bases). The V end lost 5 bases, the J end lost 8 bases, and 9 bases lay between the germline ends. CDR3 length: 12 amino acids. Germline CDR1 is ENHRY and CDR2 is SYGVKD. CDR3 bases: TGTGCCATCAGTTTACAGGGCGAAAAACTGTTTTTT. Residues: CAISLQGEKLFF.

The chain couples TRBV19 to TRBJ1-3, with D uncertain. With 7 bases removed from V and 0 bases from J, the gap between germline ends came to 10 bases. This CDR3 comprises 14 residues. Looked up from germline, CDR1 is LNHDA and CDR2 is SQIVND (reference sequence). CDR3 sequence (DNA): TGTGCCAGTAATGCGGAGAGCTCTGGAAACACCATATATTTT. Amino acids: CASNAESSGNTIYF.

The rearrangement uses TRBV27 and TRBJ1-1; 10 nucleotides align to TRBD1. Trimming cost V 4 bases and J 5 bases; bases outside gene matches: 4. Per germline, CDR1 MNHEY and CDR2 SMNVEV (reference sequence). CDR3 size: 14 residues. The DNA for the CDR3 is TGTGCCAGCAGTTGGGACAGGGGAGGTACTGAAGCTTTCTTT. Protein: CASSWDRGGTEAFF.